A single sample is the source of the 15 T cell receptor beta chains below, sequenced in a study of blood T cell repertoires in COVID-19. Clones were read by immunoSEQ multiplex PCR, and TCRdb kept only the in-frame ones, dropping some. Counted here are roughly 130,000 clones, more than 90% occurring once; the ten biggest clones make up roughly 3.7%. Material for sequencing was peripheral blood. The source is a man in his fifties with active COVID-19.

The chain carries TRBV19 and TRBJ1-6, with TRBD1 as a possible D gene (5 bases). CDR3 size: 16 residues. Germline V gene lookup returns CDR1 LNHDA and CDR2 SQIVND (reference sequence). V shed 4 bases and J shed 0 bases, with 10 bases lying between them. CDR3 amino acids: CASSTGGSSYNSPLHF. The CDR3 DNA reads TGTGCCAGTAGTACGGGGGGGAGCTCCTATAATTCACCCCTCCACTTT.

The rearrangement uses TRBV6-2 or TRBV6-3 and TRBJ2-1; D is undetermined. CDR3 length: 11 amino acids. With 5 bases removed from V and 10 bases from J, the gap between germline ends came to 9 bases. Germline loops: CDR1 MNHEY, CDR2 SVGEGT. CDR3 residues: CASSQRVEQFF. Here the CDR3 DNA reads TGTGCCAGCAGTCAGCGTGTAGAGCAGTTCTTC.

The V gene is TRBV5-8, the J gene TRBJ2-3; perhaps TRBD2 as D (6 bases). The V gene's germline CDR1 is SGHTS and CDR2 YDEGEE. Trimming removed 4 bases from V and 3 bases from J, with 12 bases in between. The CDR3 has 14 residues. The CDR3 is CASSRIGGTDTQYF. The DNA of the CDR3 is TGTGCCAGCAGCCGGATTGGGGGGACAGATACGCAGTATTTT. Complete variable domain (other parts from reference TRBV5-8 and TRBJ2-3): EAGVTQSPTHLIKTRGQQATLRCSPISGHTSVYWYQQALGLGLQFLLWYDEGEERNRGNFPPRFSGRQFPNYSSELNVNALELEDSALYLCASSRIGGTDTQYFGPGTRLTVL.

The V and J genes are TRBV14 and TRBJ2-2; D gene uncertain. Germline V gives CDR1 SGHDN, CDR2 FVKESK. With 5 bases removed from V and 8 bases from J, the gap between germline ends came to 6 bases. The CDR3 runs 11 residues. CDR3 bases: TGTGCCAGCAGCAACTTGGGGGAGCTGTTTTTT. This codes for CASSNLGELFF.

In its sample, this clone was seen a few times. V usage is TRBV7-9 and J usage is TRBJ1-2; possible D gene TRBD1, 6 bases. The germline CDR1 and CDR2 sequences are SEHNR and FQNEAQ (reference sequence). CDR3 length: 14 residues. The V and J ends lost 1 base and 4 bases respectively, with 10 bases between them. This CDR3 reads CASSLGGHPYGYTF. CDR3 sequence (DNA): TGTGCCAGCAGCTTAGGGGGACATCCCTATGGCTACACCTTC.

For this clone: Other DNA sequences in this sample translate to the same CDR3. The rearrangement joins TRBV5-1 to TRBJ1-3; D call uncertain. The V gene's germline CDR1 is SGHRS and CDR2 YFSETQ. With 1 base removed from V and 2 bases from J, the gap between germline ends came to 10 bases. The CDR3 runs 15 residues. CDR3 nucleotide sequence: TGCGCCAGCAGCTTGAGCGGAACTGCTGGAAACACCATATATTTT. It translates to CASSLSGTAGNTIYF.

The gene calls are TRBV30 and TRBJ1-5; 9 nucleotides match TRBD1. V shed 1 base, J shed 2 bases, and the junction held 0 bases outside the gene matches. The CDR3 loop spans 14 amino acids. Germline CDR1 is GTSNPN and CDR2 is SVGIG (reference sequence). The CDR3 is CAWSGDRGNQPQHF. CDR3 DNA sequence: TGTGCCTGGAGTGGGGACAGGGGCAATCAGCCCCAGCATTTT.

The V and J genes are TRBV19 and TRBJ1-5; D is ambiguous. Germline V gene sequence: CDR1 LNHDA, CDR2 SQIVND (reference sequence). The CDR3 length is 14 residues. The V end was cut by 2 bases, the J end by 3 bases, with 8 bases between. The CDR3 loop is CASSILGVNQPQHF. CDR3 in DNA: TGTGCCAGTAGTATACTCGGGGTCAATCAGCCCCAGCATTTT. The variable domain in full, with the rest retrieved from reference TRBV19 and TRBJ1-5, is DGGITQSPKYLFRKEGQNVTLSCEQNLNHDAMYWYRQDPGQGLRLIYYSQIVNDFQKGDIAEGYSVSREKKESFPLTVTSAQKNPTAFYLCASSILGVNQPQHFGDGTRLSIL.

The rearrangement uses TRBV5-5 and TRBJ1-5, with 10 bases fitting TRBD1. V was pared by 2 bases and J by 6 bases, with 11 bases of the junction left unmatched. The germline V gene has CDR1 SGHKS and CDR2 YYEKEE (reference sequence). The CDR3 runs 17 residues. CDR3 DNA: TGTGCCAGCAGCTTAAGATTCGGACAGGGGGGAGGTCAGCCCCAGCATTTT. Its protein product is CASSLRFGQGGGQPQHF.

To note about this clone: The CDR3 end shows no conserved phenylalanine or tryptophan, and so a read error is likely. Because the CDR3's place on the DNA is in doubt, the DNA is left out and the CDR3 is given as listed by TCRdb. The CDR3: CASSCRDKTYLD. The chain uses TRBV10-1 and TRBJ2-7; TRBD1, the D gene given by the table, was not confirmed from the DNA. Germline CDR1 is WNHNN and CDR2 is SYGVQD (reference sequence). Termini included, the CDR3 measures 12 amino acids.

The chain combines TRBV10-3 with TRBJ2-7; 10 bases are a match to TRBD2. This CDR3 has 16 amino acids. The V segment lost 5 bases and the J segment 7 bases; nucleotides outside the gene matches: 14. Per germline, CDR1 ENHRY and CDR2 SYGVKD. CDR3 in amino acids: CAISQAPGTSAGEQYF. The CDR3 bases are TGTGCCATCAGTCAAGCCCCCGGGACTAGCGCGGGGGAGCAGTACTTC.

This chain joins TRBV10-2 and TRBJ1-2; no clear D gene. Germline lookup yields CDR1 WSHSY and CDR2 SAAADI. This CDR3 has 14 amino acids. V lost 7 bases and J lost 8, with 20 bases in between. CDR3 DNA sequence: TGCGCCAGCACTGAAGGCACAAGTAGAGGGGGCTACACCTTC. As protein: CASTEGTSRGGYTF.

This chain links TRBV27 with TRBJ2-7, with 10 bases lining up with TRBD2. The CDR3 is 16 amino acids. Germline V gives CDR1 MNHEY, CDR2 SMNVEV (reference sequence). The V segment lost 5 bases and the J segment 5 bases; nucleotides outside the gene matches: 12. Here the CDR3 DNA reads TGTGCCAGCAGTCCCCTTAGCGGGGGGCCCGTCAACGAGCAGTACTTC. This sequence encodes CASSPLSGGPVNEQYF.

The V call is TRBV3-1 (or the pseudogene TRBV3-2), the J call TRBJ2-5; 10 bases are a match to TRBD2. CDR1 LGHDT and CDR2 YNNKEL come from the germline V gene (reference sequence). J was trimmed by 5 bases and V by 0 bases; bases with no gene match: 3. CDR3 length equals 15 residues. In nucleotides, the CDR3 is TGTGCCAGCAGCCAAGAGGCTAGCGGGAGTGAGACCCAGTACTTC. This codes for CASSQEASGSETQYF.

The chain carries TRBV9 and TRBJ1-6, with TRBD1 identical over 7 bases. The CDR3 is 16 residues long. Trimming took 4 bases from V and 9 from J; bases not matched to a gene: 13. Germline V lookup: CDR1 SGDLS, CDR2 YYNGEE. The CDR3 sequence is CASSTTGDALGSPLHF. The CDR3 DNA sequence: TGTGCCAGCAGCACCACAGGGGACGCTTTGGGTTCACCCCTCCACTTT.